Listed below are T cell receptor beta chains from one sample, sequenced in a study of T-cell reconstitution after alpha-beta-depleted transplantation in children. TCRdb recomputed calls from the PCR reads with MiXCR, one row per CDR3 protein. The repertoire holds roughly 350,000 distinct CDR3 sequences, with about 16% as singletons. The sequencing used PBMCs, mostly from graft donor cells, collected 360 days after TCRalphabeta/CD19-depleted stem cell transplant. The receptors derive from a male patient between 2 and 10 years old who had a stem cell transplant for acute lymphoblastic leukemia, so the T cells may come from the graft donor. Each CDR3 is given with its conserved first and last residue.

TRBV12-3/TRBV12-4	TRBJ1-5	CASSLRRENQPQHF
TRBV5-1	TRBJ1-3	CASSGGSGNTIYF
TRBV6-2/TRBV6-3	TRBJ2-3	CASSYWGSTSDTQYF
TRBV4-1	TRBJ1-3	CASRVSQTGNTIYF
TRBV29-1	TRBJ2-1	CSVASGLAGVRAYNEQFF
TRBV28	TRBJ2-3	CASSLAPSTQYF
TRBV18	TRBJ2-1	CASSPPASNEQFF
TRBV12-3/TRBV12-4	TRBJ2-7	CASGAGQASYEQYF
TRBV28	TRBJ1-1	CASAELRDTPEAFF
TRBV2	TRBJ2-3	CASSHDRGTDTQYF
TRBV7-9	TRBJ2-5	CASSRHSGLALETQYF
TRBV2	TRBJ2-3	CASSWRLPTDTQYF
TRBV3-1	TRBJ2-1	CASAEGPGTSGKNEQFF
TRBV4-1	TRBJ2-3	CASSLMDTGGMLDTQYF
TRBV12-3/TRBV12-4	TRBJ1-5	CASSFSAGAFQPQHF
TRBV28	TRBJ2-7	CASSPHPWDTVTYEQYF
TRBV7-9	TRBJ2-1	CASSSGQPRFF
TRBV12-3/TRBV12-4	TRBJ1-1	CASSPSTGPMNTEAFF
TRBV7-2	TRBJ1-3	CASSLGQGRGNTIYF
TRBV7-6	TRBJ2-1	CASSLVSREQFF
TRBV25-1	TRBJ2-2	CASSDPGGLAGGNTGELFF
TRBV20-1	TRBJ2-7	CSARDPQGAYEQYF
TRBV5-1	TRBJ1-1	CASSLGPQGRTEAFF
TRBV7-3	TRBJ2-2	CASSLDVGELFF
TRBV5-8	TRBJ1-1	CASSFDRVNTEAFF
TRBV7-9	TRBJ2-5	CASSLGDRAQETQYF
TRBV11-2	TRBJ2-7	CASSRPWRSSYEQYF
TRBV6-2/TRBV6-3	TRBJ2-7	CASSYRGTARYEQYF
TRBV7-9	TRBJ2-7	CATSGTDTYEQYF